The present entry profiles one T cell receptor (beta chain) with its context. Its specificity is not known. The data belong to a study of graft-versus-host responses after intestinal transplantation. Study-level findings and limits: Early post-transplant HvG declines showed an association with peak circulating GvH clone levels.

The repertoire was sequenced with immunoSEQ multiplex PCR; TCRdb's copy has only in-frame clones and lacks some. This table has tens of thousands of clones, about nine tenths appearing once. The germline V gene encodes CDR1 SGHDT and CDR2 YYEEEE. The V and J ends lost 2 bases and 2 bases respectively, with 8 bases between them. The length of the CDR3 is 14 residues. This specimen consisted of unstimulated CD4+ T cells sorted from spleen or lymph node cells, obtained before intestinal transplant. The chain carries TRBV5-6 and TRBJ2-1; D may match TRBD1 or TRBD2 (5 bases each). The receptor was derived from a human donor who received an intestinal transplant. The CDR3 protein is CASSFGDPYNEQFF. The CDR3 DNA reads as TGTGCCAGCAGCTTTGGGGACCCCTACAATGAGCAGTTCTTC.